These 29 T cell receptor beta chains share one sample of origin, sequenced in a study of blood T cells in healthy people across ages. With a J-beta primer mix and a sample-barcoded 5' primer, a second PCR ran 7 to 11 cycles. TCRdb recomputed calls from the 5' RACE reads with MiXCR, one row per CDR3 protein. The table records hundreds of thousands of distinct CDR3 sequences, over 20% of them present only once. The sequenced sample was blood. The receptors stem from a man in his 70s in good health.

The sample holds a few counts of this clonotype. The genes are TRBV28 and TRBJ2-1, with TRBD1 matching over 7 bases. The J call may be incorrect, as the DNA end agrees better with TRBJ2-7. The CDR3 extends over 15 amino acids. Germline CDR1 MDHEN, CDR2 SYDVKM. The CDR3 DNA is TGTGCCAGCAGTCTGCCGACAGGGTTCGGCTACGAGCAGTACTTC. This sequence encodes CASSLPTGFGYEQYF.

This chain connects TRBV12-3 or TRBV12-4 to TRBJ1-3; D is unresolved. The CDR3 is 14 residues long. V dropped 8 bases and J dropped 0 bases, with 11 bases sitting between them. The CDR3 loop is CASVRIASGNTIYF. The CDR3 nucleotides are TGTGCCAGCGTTAGGATTGCCTCTGGAAACACCATATATTTT.

This clonotype was picked up a small number of times. DNA for the CDR3: TGCGCCAGCAGCCCCGCGGACAGGGAAACAGCTGAAGCTTTCTTT. Protein: CASSPADRETAEAFF. This sequence joins TRBV4-1 and TRBJ1-1; the match to TRBD1 covers 8 bases. The CDR3 loop spans 15 amino acids. The germline V gene encodes CDR1 MGHRA and CDR2 YSYEKL. V lost 4 bases to trimming and J lost 6 bases; unmatched junction nucleotides: 10.

This rearrangement joins TRBV20-1 to TRBJ1-2; TRBD1 matches at 9 bases. The CDR3 is made up of 12 amino acids. Germline V lookup: CDR1 DFQATT, CDR2 SNEGSKA (reference sequence). The V gene end was trimmed by 3 bases and the J gene end by 7 bases; junction bases not matched to a gene: 3. The CDR3 is CSARTGQGGYTF. The CDR3 bases are TGCAGTGCTAGGACGGGACAGGGTGGCTACACCTTC.

The table lists this clonotype with a few counts. The chain links TRBV12-3 or TRBV12-4 to TRBJ1-4, with 7 bases matching TRBD1. With V trimmed by 5 bases and J by 6 bases, 6 bases remained unmatched. The CDR3 covers 14 residues. This CDR3 is CASSPDRLDEKLFF. CDR3 in DNA: TGTGCCAGCAGTCCGGACAGGTTGGATGAAAAACTGTTTTTT.

The DNA of the CDR3 is TGCAGTGCTAAGCGGGTCGGGGAGCTGTTTTTT. Amino acids: CSAKRVGELFF. The chain carries TRBV20-1 and TRBJ2-2; tentative D call: TRBD2 (6 bases). This CDR3 has 11 residues. Germline V gives CDR1 DFQATT, CDR2 SNEGSKA (reference sequence). V shed 4 bases and J shed 7 bases, with 7 bases lying between them.

This chain uses TRBV24-1 with TRBJ1-5; D call uncertain. CDR1 KGHDR and CDR2 SFDVKD come from the germline V gene. CDR3 length: 14 amino acids. V was trimmed by 5 bases and J by 0 bases, leaving 7 bases between them. The CDR3 bases are TGTGCCACCAGTGGTGGGCGTAGCAATCAGCCCCAGCATTTT. Encoded protein: CATSGGRSNQPQHF.

V is TRBV20-1 and J is TRBJ1-5, with D possibly TRBD1 on 6 matching bases. The CDR3 has 16 residues. Germline values: CDR1 DFQATT, CDR2 SNEGSKA (reference sequence). V was clipped by 6 bases and J by 0 bases, with 18 bases between them. In DNA, the CDR3 is TGCAGTGCCTCTGGCCCAGGGGAACCTAGCAATCAGCCCCAGCATTTT. This encodes CSASGPGEPSNQPQHF.

This clonotype was found a few times. V gene TRBV19 combines with J gene TRBJ2-2; 9 positions agree with TRBD1. CDR1 LNHDA and CDR2 SQIVND come from the germline V gene (reference sequence). The junction had 2 bases not matched to a gene; V was cut back by 3 bases and J by 3 bases. CDR3 length: 15 amino acids. In DNA form, the CDR3 reads TGTGCCAGTAGTATTAGGGACAGGGACACCGGGGAGCTGTTTTTT. Translating gives CASSIRDRDTGELFF.

This clonotype was picked up a small number of times. The chain carries TRBV24-1 and TRBJ2-5; 14 positions match TRBD2. The DNA matches TRBJ2-1 better at its end, which makes the J call doubtful. The CDR3 covers 13 residues. From germline, CDR1 is KGHDR and CDR2 SFDVKD. The CDR3 DNA is TGTGCCACCAGGACTAGCGGGAGGGATGAGCAGTTCTTC. It encodes CATRTSGRDEQFF.

This clonotype was detected only a few times. The chain couples TRBV20-1 to TRBJ2-1; D is perhaps TRBD2 (5 bases). The J call may be wrong; the DNA end is better matched by TRBJ2-5. The CDR3 runs to 11 residues. Germline V gene sequence: CDR1 DFQATT, CDR2 SNEGSKA (reference sequence). The CDR3 bases are TGCAGTGCTCTCTCGGGGGAGACCCAGTACTTC. This codes for CSALSGETQYF.

In this sample, this clonotype turned up a few times. The chain carries TRBV10-3 and TRBJ1-4, with no clear D. Germline V lookup: CDR1 ENHRY, CDR2 SYGVKD. The CDR3 is made up of 13 amino acids. The V end lost 10 bases, the J end lost 4 bases, and 13 bases lay between the germline ends. As DNA, the CDR3 is TGTGCCACCCACAGTCGCAGTAATGAAAAACTGTTTTTT. It specifies CATHSRSNEKLFF.

V is TRBV5-1 and J is TRBJ1-2, with TRBD1 identical over 7 bases. V dropped 4 bases and J dropped 3; count of bases not matched to a gene: 9. Germline V lookup: CDR1 SGHRS, CDR2 YFSETQ. The CDR3 loop spans 15 amino acids. The CDR3 bases are TGCGCCAGCAGCGTCGACAGGGTTCAAGACTATGGCTACACCTTC. Its translation: CASSVDRVQDYGYTF.

This rearrangement joins TRBV5-1 to TRBJ1-1; the match to TRBD1 covers 7 bases. Germline CDR1 and CDR2: SGHRS and YFSETQ. The V gene end was trimmed by 4 bases and the J gene end by 4 bases; junction bases not matched to a gene: 10. The CDR3 has 15 amino acids. The CDR3 sequence: CASSPGDSRGTEAFF. The CDR3 DNA is TGCGCCAGCAGCCCCGGGGACAGTCGTGGCACTGAAGCTTTCTTT.

V is TRBV5-1 and J is TRBJ2-1; 9 nucleotides match TRBD2. Losses at the gene ends were 2 bases for V and 4 bases for J; bases not matched to a gene: 4. Germline CDR1 and CDR2: SGHRS and YFSETQ. This CDR3 has 15 amino acids. CDR3 residues: CASSLGTSIYNEQFF. The CDR3 nucleotides read TGCGCCAGCAGCTTAGGGACTAGCATATACAATGAGCAGTTCTTC.

This clonotype appeared a few times. The rearrangement joins TRBV7-2 to TRBJ2-1; 13 nucleotides line up with TRBD2. V gave up 8 bases and J gave up 14 bases; unmatched junction bases: 12. The CDR3 has 14 amino acids. Germline loops: CDR1 SGHTA, CDR2 FQGNSA. CDR3 sequence reads: CASSEGLAGPKEFF. For the CDR3, the DNA is TGTGCCAGCTCGGAGGGACTAGCGGGACCAAAGGAGTTCTTC.

The table lists this clonotype with a few counts. This may come from a read error, since a much larger clone is one base off. This CDR3 is missing its conserved last phenylalanine or tryptophan, likely due to a read error. The CDR3 protein is CSVAEPVPNTGELFL. The CDR3 nucleotides are TGCAGCGTCGCAGAACCGGTCCCGAACACCGGGGAGCTGTTTCTT. This rearrangement joins TRBV29-1 to TRBJ2-2; D remains ambiguous. V lost 6 bases to trimming and J lost 0 bases, with 14 bases between them. CDR1 SQVTM and CDR2 ANQGSEA come from the germline V gene. This CDR3 has 15 residues.

The sample holds a few counts of this clonotype. The rearrangement uses TRBV6-2 or TRBV6-3 and TRBJ2-3; D might be TRBD1 or TRBD2, each matching 5 bases. Germline V gene sequence: CDR1 MNHEY, CDR2 SVGEGT. CDR3 size: 15 residues. The ends were cut back, 6 bases at V and 2 bases at J, with 15 bases in the middle. CDR3: CASSRDGAHTDTQYF. In DNA form, the CDR3 reads TGTGCCAGCAGCCGCGACGGGGCCCACACAGATACGCAGTATTTT.

This clonotype was counted between two and nine times. The CDR3 coding sequence is TGCAGTGCTAGACCCGGGACAGGGGGCTACGAGCAGTACGTC. This translates into CSARPGTGGYEQYV. The genes are TRBV20-1 and TRBJ2-5; 11 nucleotides line up with TRBD1. The J call is uncertain, as TRBJ2-7 better fits the DNA end. Germline lookup yields CDR1 DFQATT and CDR2 SNEGSKA (reference sequence). The CDR3 has 14 amino acids.

This clonotype has more than one count but fewer than ten. The chain couples TRBV20-1 to TRBJ2-1, with 9 bases that match TRBD2. CDR1 DFQATT and CDR2 SNEGSKA come from the germline V gene (reference sequence). Germline trimming cut 0 bases from V and 7 bases from J; bases unmatched to any gene: 4. The CDR3 spans 14 residues. CDR3 sequence: CSARDSGRWNEQFF. In DNA, the CDR3 is TGCAGTGCTAGAGATAGCGGGAGATGGAATGAGCAGTTCTTC.

The chain has TRBV12-3 or TRBV12-4 and TRBJ1-1; possibly TRBD1 for D (5 bases). The V gene lost 5 bases and the J gene lost 3 bases, with 10 bases spanning the gap. There are 13 residues in the CDR3. CDR3 region: CASSPVRDTEAFF. The CDR3 DNA is TGTGCCAGCAGTCCTGTCAGGGACACTGAAGCTTTCTTT.

This clonotype was seen only a few times. The V and J genes are TRBV7-9 and TRBJ1-1; D possibly corresponds to TRBD1 (6 bases). Germline values: CDR1 SEHNR, CDR2 FQNEAQ (reference sequence). The CDR3 contains 14 residues. The V end was cut by 5 bases, the J end by 6 bases, with 16 bases between. CDR3 region: CASSQPTGTAEAFF. The CDR3 DNA reads as TGTGCCAGCAGCCAACCGACAGGTACCGCTGAAGCTTTCTTT.

V is TRBV6-1 and J is TRBJ2-7, with a possible D match to TRBD2 (5 bases). Deletions cut 4 bases from V and 2 bases from J, with 15 bases between. Germline V lookup: CDR1 MNHNS, CDR2 SASEGT. This CDR3 is built from 15 residues. CDR3 amino acids: CASSASRGPAYEQYF. The CDR3 DNA reads as TGTGCCAGCAGTGCTTCGCGCGGGCCTGCCTACGAGCAGTACTTC.

This chain links TRBV20-1 with TRBJ2-1; possibly TRBD1 for D (6 bases). Trimming cost V 6 bases and J 7 bases, with 19 bases left between them. Germline CDR1 reads DFQATT; CDR2 reads SNEGSKA (reference sequence). There are 14 residues in the CDR3. The CDR3 DNA reads TGCAGTGCCAATCCGGCTGGGACAAGGAATGAGCAGTTCTTC. It yields the protein CSANPAGTRNEQFF.

This clonotype was counted ten times or more. This chain links TRBV6-4 with TRBJ2-3, with 8 bases aligning to TRBD2. V lost 8 bases, J lost 3 bases, and 10 bases stayed unmatched. CDR3 length: 15 amino acids. Germline CDR1 is MRHNA and CDR2 is SNTAGT. The CDR3: CASWRGAGVTDTQYF. The CDR3 coding sequence is TGTGCCAGCTGGAGGGGAGCGGGAGTTACAGATACGCAGTATTTT.

The genes are TRBV6-6 and TRBJ2-5, with a weak D call TRBD1 (5 bases). The J call may be faulty, since TRBJ2-7 better matches the DNA end. CDR3 size: 12 residues. The germline V gene has CDR1 MNHNY and CDR2 SVGAGI (reference sequence). CDR3 coding DNA: TGTGCCAGCGGCAAGGGGAAGTCCGAGCAGTACGTC. This translates into CASGKGKSEQYV.

This clonotype was seen only a few times. The V gene is TRBV28, the J gene TRBJ1-4; the D gene is possibly TRBD1 (6 bases). CDR1 and CDR2 (germline): MDHEN, SYDVKM. This CDR3 spans 16 amino acids. The V end was cut by 5 bases, the J end by 8 bases, with 21 bases between. The CDR3 nucleotides are TGTGCCAGCAGTATTACCTTGACAGGTTCATCGGAAAAACTGTTTTTT. This codes for CASSITLTGSSEKLFF.

The chain links TRBV12-3 or TRBV12-4 to TRBJ2-1, with D unresolved. The end of the DNA aligns better with TRBJ2-5, so the J call may be wrong. The CDR3 covers 12 residues. As DNA, the CDR3 is TGTGCCAGCAGTGGGAACTGGGAGACCCAGTACTTC. Protein: CASSGNWETQYF.

This clonotype was recorded a few times. The chain is built from TRBV20-1 and TRBJ1-2; TRBD1 agrees at 8 bases. Looked up from germline, CDR1 is DFQATT and CDR2 is SNEGSKA (reference sequence). The CDR3 loop spans 15 amino acids. Germline trimming cut 6 bases from V and 7 bases from J; bases unmatched to any gene: 16. The CDR3 spells CSAKTTGGGFGGYTF. CDR3 nucleotide sequence: TGCAGTGCAAAGACCACAGGGGGAGGATTTGGTGGCTACACCTTC.